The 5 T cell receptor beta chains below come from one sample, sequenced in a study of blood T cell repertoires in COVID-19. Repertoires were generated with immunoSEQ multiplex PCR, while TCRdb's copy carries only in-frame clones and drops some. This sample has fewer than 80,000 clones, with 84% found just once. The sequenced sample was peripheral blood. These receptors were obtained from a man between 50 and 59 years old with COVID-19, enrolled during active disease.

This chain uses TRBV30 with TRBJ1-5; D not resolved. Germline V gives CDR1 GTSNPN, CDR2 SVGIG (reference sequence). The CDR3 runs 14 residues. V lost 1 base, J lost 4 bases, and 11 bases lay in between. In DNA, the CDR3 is TGTGCCTGGAGTGCCCTCACGGAGAATCAGCCCCAGCATTTT. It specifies CAWSALTENQPQHF. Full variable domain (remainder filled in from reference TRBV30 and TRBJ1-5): SQTIHQWPATLVQPVGSPLSLECTVEGTSNPNLYWYRQAAGRGLQLLFYSVGIGQISSEVPQNLSASRPQDRQFILSSKKLLLSDSGFYLCAWSALTENQPQHFGDGTRLSIL.

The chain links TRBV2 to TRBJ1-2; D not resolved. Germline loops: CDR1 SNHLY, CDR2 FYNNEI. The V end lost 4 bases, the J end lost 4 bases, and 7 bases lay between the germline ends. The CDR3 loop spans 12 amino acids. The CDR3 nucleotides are TGTGCCAGCAGTGGAACTACCTATGGCTACACCTTC. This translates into CASSGTTYGYTF. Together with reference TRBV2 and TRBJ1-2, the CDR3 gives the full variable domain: EPEVTQTPSHQVTQMGQEVILRCVPISNHLYFYWYRQILGQKVEFLVSFYNNEISEKSEIFDDQFSVERPDGSNFTLKIRSTKLEDSAMYFCASSGTTYGYTFGSGTRLTVV.

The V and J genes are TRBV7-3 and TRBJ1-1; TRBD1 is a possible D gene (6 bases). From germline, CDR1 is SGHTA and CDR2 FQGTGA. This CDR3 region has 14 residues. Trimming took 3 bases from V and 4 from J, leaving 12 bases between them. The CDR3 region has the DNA TGTGCCAGCAGCTTCTCAGGGGTCTCCACTGAAGCTTTCTTT. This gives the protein CASSFSGVSTEAFF.

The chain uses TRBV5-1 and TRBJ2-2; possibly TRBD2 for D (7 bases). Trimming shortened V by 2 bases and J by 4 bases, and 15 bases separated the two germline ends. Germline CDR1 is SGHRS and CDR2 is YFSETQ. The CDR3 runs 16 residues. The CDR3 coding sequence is TGCGCCAGCAGCTTACTCGCGGGGGCACCCACCGGGGAGCTGTTTTTT. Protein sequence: CASSLLAGAPTGELFF.

CDR3 sequence (DNA): TGCGCCAGCGAAGCGGGGTGGAGCTCCTACAATGAGCAGTTCTTC. Translating gives CASEAGWSSYNEQFF. This rearrangement joins TRBV5-1 to TRBJ2-1, with 7 bases lining up with TRBD2. The CDR3 covers 15 residues. Unmatched junction bases numbered 7, after V lost 7 bases and J lost 0 bases. Germline CDR1 is SGHRS and CDR2 is YFSETQ. Filled out from reference TRBV5-1 and TRBJ2-1, the complete variable domain reads KAGVTQTPRYLIKTRGQQVTLSCSPISGHRSVSWYQQTPGQGLQFLFEYFSETQRNKGNFPGRFSGRQFSNSRSEMNVSTLELGDSALYLCASEAGWSSYNEQFFGPGTRLTVL.